These 27 T cell receptor beta chains share one sample of origin, sequenced in a study of blood T cell repertoires in COVID-19. Assay used: immunoSEQ multiplex PCR; TCRdb lists only in-frame clones, some missing. In the table there are roughly 380,000 clones, approximately 91% of which are singletons. Sequencing used peripheral blood. All receptors come from a woman aged 40-49 years with COVID-19, enrolled during active disease.

The chain joins TRBV5-1 to TRBJ2-7; maybe TRBD2 (5 bases). Germline CDR1 reads SGHRS; CDR2 reads YFSETQ. The CDR3 consists of 12 residues. Between the trimmed V and J ends, which lost 7 bases and 2 bases, there was a span of 10 bases. The CDR3 loop reads CASGKGAYEQYF. CDR3 sequence (DNA): TGCGCCAGCGGGAAGGGAGCCTACGAGCAGTACTTC.

V gene TRBV23-1 combines with J gene TRBJ1-5; perhaps TRBD1 as D (5 bases). Being an ORF, TRBV23-1 has a function that is uncertain. V was cut by 5 bases and J by 4 bases, with 18 bases left in between. The length of the CDR3 is 16 residues. CDR3 in amino acids: CASSSSLRQWNQPQHF. DNA for the CDR3: TGCGCCAGCAGTTCTTCTTTGAGACAGTGGAATCAGCCCCAGCATTTT.

The chain uses TRBV6-5 and TRBJ1-1; 8 bases align to TRBD1. This CDR3 has 14 amino acids. V shed 4 bases and J 1 base; nucleotides not matched to a gene: 2. Per germline, CDR1 MNHEY and CDR2 SVGAGI. The CDR3 protein is CASSWTGRNTEAFF. The CDR3 region has the DNA TGTGCCAGCAGTTGGACAGGGCGGAACACTGAAGCTTTCTTT.

The chain joins TRBV5-6 to TRBJ2-6; no clear D gene. The V and J ends lost 0 bases and 2 bases respectively, with 12 bases between them. The CDR3 loop spans 17 amino acids. Germline V gives CDR1 SGHDT, CDR2 YYEEEE. The CDR3 protein is CASSLVRQKAGANVLTF. The CDR3, as DNA: TGTGCCAGCAGCTTGGTGCGGCAAAAGGCTGGGGCCAACGTCCTGACTTTC.

This clone appeared once. This chain joins TRBV29-1 and TRBJ2-7, with 9 positions matching TRBD1. Trimming removed 6 bases from V and 1 base from J; junction bases left unmatched: 7. The germline CDR1 and CDR2 sequences are SQVTM and ANQGSEA. CDR3 length equals 14 residues. The CDR3 sequence is CSVRPGQGSYEQYF. The CDR3 DNA reads TGCAGCGTGCGTCCGGGACAGGGTTCCTACGAGCAGTACTTC.

The rearrangement joins TRBV20-1 to TRBJ1-3; D is unclear. CDR3 size: 13 residues. V lost 3 bases and J lost 3, with 9 bases in between. Germline V CDR1 and CDR2: DFQATT, SNEGSKA (reference sequence). The chain's CDR3 is CSASSGGGNTIYF. The CDR3 nucleotides are TGCAGTGCTAGTTCGGGAGGTGGAAACACCATATATTTT.

V usage is TRBV4-3 and J usage is TRBJ2-3; maybe TRBD2 (6 bases). Trimming shortened V by 5 bases and J by 2 bases, and 14 bases separated the two germline ends. Germline loops: CDR1 LGHNA, CDR2 YSLEER. The CDR3 length is 15 residues. The CDR3 loop reads CASSLGAGYTDTQYF. CDR3 DNA: TGCGCCAGCAGCTTAGGGGCGGGGTACACAGATACGCAGTATTTT.

The chain has TRBV28 and TRBJ2-1; 7 bases are shared with TRBD2. The V gene's germline CDR1 is MDHEN and CDR2 SYDVKM. Trimming took 5 bases from V and 4 from J; bases not matched to a gene: 11. The CDR3 is 16 amino acids. In DNA form, the CDR3 reads TGTGCCAGCAGTCCCTTATCTAGCGGAGATTACAATGAGCAGTTCTTC. Its translation is CASSPLSSGDYNEQFF.

This clone was detected many times. The chain carries TRBV27 and TRBJ2-3, with 11 bases fitting TRBD2. Germline V gene sequence: CDR1 MNHEY, CDR2 SMNVEV (reference sequence). This CDR3 is 17 amino acids long. After removal of 7 bases from V and 3 bases from J, the junction contained 12 bases not matched to a gene. The CDR3 reads CASTQELAGDGTDTQYF. CDR3 bases: TGTGCCAGCACCCAGGAACTAGCGGGAGACGGTACAGATACGCAGTATTTT.

The chain is built from TRBV18 and TRBJ1-5, with D uncertain. Trimming shortened V by 6 bases and J by 0 bases, and 15 bases separated the two germline ends. This CDR3 has 16 amino acids. The germline V gene encodes CDR1 KGHSH and CDR2 LQKENI. CDR3 DNA sequence: TGTGCCAGCTCCCCAGAGGGAGGGATTAGCAATCAGCCCCAGCATTTT. This codes for CASSPEGGISNQPQHF.

The chain carries TRBV18 and TRBJ2-1; unclear D gene. Germline V gene data show CDR1 as KGHSH and CDR2 as LQKENI. The CDR3 has 13 residues. With 3 bases removed from V and 6 bases from J, the gap between germline ends came to 9 bases. The CDR3 DNA reads as TGTGCCAGCTCACCTGGCATGGCCAATGAGCAGTTCTTC. This encodes CASSPGMANEQFF.

CDR3 coding DNA: TGTGCCAGCAGTCCGGACAGCCGAAATCAGCCCCAGCATTTT. This gives the protein CASSPDSRNQPQHF. This sequence joins TRBV2 and TRBJ1-5; weak D call: TRBD1 (6 bases). This CDR3 has 14 amino acids. V dropped 5 bases and J dropped 4 bases, with 12 bases sitting between them. In germline, CDR1 is SNHLY, CDR2 FYNNEI.

The chain joins TRBV5-6 to TRBJ1-2, with D hard to call. Germline values: CDR1 SGHDT, CDR2 YYEEEE. Trimming cost V 4 bases and J 5 bases, with 9 bases left between them. This CDR3 has 12 amino acids. Here the CDR3 DNA reads TGTGCCAGCAGCCCCGGGGAATATGGCTACACCTTC. Translating gives CASSPGEYGYTF.

The CDR3, as DNA: TGTGCCAGCAGCGTAGGTGGGGGGACAGTGGATGAAAAACTGTTTTTT. It specifies CASSVGGGTVDEKLFF. This sequence joins TRBV9 and TRBJ1-4; 7 positions match TRBD1. J gave up 6 bases and V 0 bases, and 8 bases lay outside the gene matches. Germline values: CDR1 SGDLS, CDR2 YYNGEE. CDR3 length: 16 residues.

J is TRBJ1-1 and V is TRBV5-8; D is unclear. Germline-derived CDR1 and CDR2 are SGHTS and YDEGEE. The CDR3 contains 11 residues. V was pared by 4 bases and J by 10 bases, with 11 bases between. The CDR3 spells CASSPVEGAFF. CDR3 sequence (DNA): TGTGCCAGCAGCCCGGTAGAGGGAGCTTTCTTT.

The V and J genes are TRBV6-5 and TRBJ1-4, with 10 bases fitting TRBD1. Per the germline V gene, CDR1 is MNHEY and CDR2 is SVGAGI. V gave up 10 bases and J gave up 2 bases; unmatched junction bases: 1. CDR3 size: 13 residues. The CDR3 sequence: CATTGGTNEKLFF. CDR3 sequence (DNA): TGTGCCACGACAGGGGGCACTAATGAAAAACTGTTTTTT.

This clone has a single count. J is TRBJ1-2 and V is TRBV19; 9 nucleotides line up with TRBD1. In germline, CDR1 is LNHDA, CDR2 SQIVND (reference sequence). V lost 6 bases and J lost 2; bases outside the gene matches: 10. The CDR3 is 16 residues long. The CDR3 is CASRRPGTGTNYGYTF. The DNA for the CDR3 is TGTGCCAGTAGACGTCCCGGGACAGGGACGAACTATGGCTACACCTTC. Together with reference TRBV19 and TRBJ1-2, the CDR3 gives the full variable domain: DGGITQSPKYLFRKEGQNVTLSCEQNLNHDAMYWYRQDPGQGLRLIYYSQIVNDFQKGDIAEGYSVSREKKESFPLTVTSAQKNPTAFYLCASRRPGTGTNYGYTFGSGTRLTVV.

The rearrangement joins TRBV7-3 to TRBJ1-1, with D unresolved. Germline V gene sequence: CDR1 SGHTA, CDR2 FQGTGA. Trimming cost V 0 bases and J 5 bases, with 7 bases left between them. The length of the CDR3 is 13 residues. The CDR3 coding sequence is TGTGCCAGCAGCTTAACGAGAAATACTGAAGCTTTCTTT. It is translated as CASSLTRNTEAFF. Filled out from reference TRBV7-3 and TRBJ1-1, the complete variable domain reads GAGVSQTPSNKVTEKGKYVELRCDPISGHTALYWYRQSLGQGPEFLIYFQGTGAADDSGLPNDRFFAVRPEGSVSTLKIQRTERGDSAVYLCASSLTRNTEAFFGQGTRLTVV.

The gene calls are TRBV5-4 and TRBJ2-7; 9 positions agree with TRBD2. Per the germline V gene, CDR1 is SGHNT and CDR2 is YYREEE (reference sequence). With V trimmed by 2 bases and J by 6 bases, 15 bases remained unmatched. This CDR3 is 17 amino acids long. The CDR3 region is CASSFLRLASGEGEQYF. In DNA, the CDR3 is TGTGCCAGCAGCTTTCTTAGGTTGGCTAGCGGGGAAGGCGAGCAGTACTTC.

The DNA for the CDR3 is TGTGCCAGCAGCTTGGACCCAACAGGTTTAAGTGGCTACACCTTC. It specifies CASSLDPTGLSGYTF. This chain links TRBV5-6 with TRBJ1-2, with D possibly being TRBD1 (5 bases). Germline V gives CDR1 SGHDT, CDR2 YYEEEE. V was trimmed by 0 bases and J by 7 bases, leaving 16 bases between them. This CDR3 has 15 residues.

The rearrangement uses TRBV7-2 and TRBJ2-7, with 9 bases aligning to TRBD1. V was pared by 1 base and J by 3 bases, with 7 bases of the junction left unmatched. Germline V lookup: CDR1 SGHTA, CDR2 FQGNSA. This CDR3 contains 16 residues. DNA of the CDR3: TGTGCCAGCAGCTTAGATTTCACAGGGGGCGGCTACGAGCAGTACTTC. It translates to CASSLDFTGGGYEQYF.

V and J are TRBV29-1 and TRBJ1-2; TRBD1 is a possible D gene (6 bases). The V and J ends lost 4 bases and 8 bases respectively, with 26 bases between them. The CDR3 is made up of 16 amino acids. The germline V gene encodes CDR1 SQVTM and CDR2 ANQGSEA. The CDR3 spells CSVVEGGTQIGSGYTF. The CDR3 nucleotides read TGCAGCGTTGTGGAGGGGGGGACCCAGATAGGTAGCGGCTACACCTTC.

This clone was found a few times. V gene TRBV29-1 combines with J gene TRBJ1-4; 8 bases are shared with TRBD1. After removal of 7 bases from V and 8 bases from J, the junction contained 9 bases not matched to a gene. Germline loops: CDR1 SQVTM, CDR2 ANQGSEA. This CDR3 is 13 amino acids long. The CDR3 reads CSAWTGMEEKLFF. The CDR3, as DNA: TGCAGCGCCTGGACAGGGATGGAGGAAAAACTGTTTTTT.

This chain uses TRBV27 with TRBJ1-5; TRBD1 aligns across 8 bases. The CDR3 length is 13 residues. Unmatched junction bases numbered 6, after V lost 8 bases and J lost 6 bases. From germline, CDR1 is MNHEY and CDR2 SMNVEV (reference sequence). CDR3 bases: TGTGCCAGCGGAGCGACAGGGGTTCAGCCCCAGCATTTT. The encoded protein is CASGATGVQPQHF.

The V call is TRBV12-5, the J call TRBJ1-1; D unclear. Trimming cost V 6 bases and J 1 base, with 9 bases left between them. This CDR3 spans 13 amino acids. The V gene's germline CDR1 is LGHNT and CDR2 FRNRAP. CDR3 in DNA: TGTGCTAGTGGCATTCAGGAGAACACTGAAGCTTTCTTT. Its translation: CASGIQENTEAFF.

The rearrangement links TRBV6-5 to TRBJ1-5, with 10 nucleotides matching TRBD1. CDR3 length equals 15 residues. Germline values: CDR1 MNHEY, CDR2 SVGAGI. The junction had 12 bases not matched to a gene; V was cut back by 10 bases and J by 6 bases. The CDR3 region has the DNA TGTGCCACGCGACAGGGGGCGAGCAACCGTCAGCCCCAGCATTTT. It is translated as CATRQGASNRQPQHF.

This chain joins TRBV6-2 or TRBV6-3 and TRBJ2-3; 9 bases align to TRBD1. Germline lookup yields CDR1 MNHEY and CDR2 SVGEGT. V shed 2 bases and J 4 bases; nucleotides not matched to a gene: 10. This CDR3 comprises 17 residues. This CDR3 reads CASSYRRGTGQSDTQYF. CDR3 in DNA: TGTGCCAGCAGTTACCGCAGGGGGACAGGGCAATCAGATACGCAGTATTTT.